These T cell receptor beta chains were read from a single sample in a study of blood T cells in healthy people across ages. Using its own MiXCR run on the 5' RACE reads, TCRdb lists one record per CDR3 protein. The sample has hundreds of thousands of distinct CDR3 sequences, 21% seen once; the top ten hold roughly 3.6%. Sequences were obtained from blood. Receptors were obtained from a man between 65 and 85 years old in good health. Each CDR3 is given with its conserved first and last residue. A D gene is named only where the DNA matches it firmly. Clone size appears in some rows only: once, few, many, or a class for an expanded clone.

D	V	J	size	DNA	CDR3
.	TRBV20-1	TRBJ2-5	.	TGCAGTGCTAGATCCTCGGAGCGGCGGTTCTTC	CSARSSERRFF
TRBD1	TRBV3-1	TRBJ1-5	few	TGTGCCAGCGGCCACCTACCAGGGGGGCAAGGTCAGCCCCAGCATTTT	CASGHLPGGQGQPQHF
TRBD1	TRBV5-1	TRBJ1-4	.	TGCGCCAGCAGCGAGGGACAGGGTAGGGGAAAACTGTTTTTT	CASSEGQGRGKLFF
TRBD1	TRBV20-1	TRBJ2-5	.	TGCAGTGCTAGAGTGGGACAGGGTGTTAAGGGTCAAGAGACCCAGTACTTC	CSARVGQGVKGQETQYF
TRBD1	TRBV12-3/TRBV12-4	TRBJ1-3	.	TGTGCCAGCAGTCCTCGGACAGGGGGGACTAGAGCTGGAAACACCATATATTTT	CASSPRTGGTRAGNTIYF
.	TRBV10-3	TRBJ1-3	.	TGTGCCATCAGTGCTACAGGGAGGTCTGGAAACACCATATATTTT	CAISATGRSGNTIYF
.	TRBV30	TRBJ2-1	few	TGTGCCTGGACGGAGGCTAGCGTCAATGAGCAGTTCTTC	CAWTEASVNEQFF
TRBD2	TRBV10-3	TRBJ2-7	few	TGTGCCATCAGGGCGGGACTAGCGGGAGACGAGCAGTACTTC	CAIRAGLAGDEQYF
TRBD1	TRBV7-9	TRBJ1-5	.	TGTGCCAGCACCGACGGACAGGGCAATCAGCCCCAGCATTTT	CASTDGQGNQPQHF
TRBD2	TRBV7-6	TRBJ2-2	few	TGTGCCAGCAGCTCACTAGCGGGAGGGCCGAACACCGGGGAGCTGTTTTTT	CASSSLAGGPNTGELFF
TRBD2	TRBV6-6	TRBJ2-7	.	TGTGCCAGCAGTTACGGCCCAGCGGGGAGCTCCTACGAGCAGTACTTC	CASSYGPAGSSYEQYF
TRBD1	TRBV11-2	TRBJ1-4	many	TGTGCCAGCAGCATTGGGGGCAACAGGGGAGAAAAACTGTTTTTT	CASSIGGNRGEKLFF
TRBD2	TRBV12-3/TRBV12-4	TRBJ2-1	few	TGTGCCAGCAGTTTATCAGTAGCGGGACTAGATGAGCAGTTCTTC	CASSLSVAGLDEQFF
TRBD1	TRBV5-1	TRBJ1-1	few	TGCGCCAGCAGCTGGAGTAGCCAGGGGGATGAAGCTTTCTTT	CASSWSSQGDEAFF
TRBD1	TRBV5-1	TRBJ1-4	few	TGCGCCAGCAGCTTGTCGGACAGGGCAACTGAAAAACTGTTTTTT	CASSLSDRATEKLFF
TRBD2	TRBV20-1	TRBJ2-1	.	TGCAGTGCTTCAGGACTAGCGGGACCCCTGAGCTCCTACAATGAGCAGTTCTTC	CSASGLAGPLSSYNEQFF
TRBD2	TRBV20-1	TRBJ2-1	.	TGCAGTGCTAGATATGGGACTAGCGACAATGAGCAGTTCTTC	CSARYGTSDNEQFF
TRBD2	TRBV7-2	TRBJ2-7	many	TGTGCCAGCAGCAGCAGACTAGCGGGAGGTTCGTACGAGCAGTACTTC	CASSSRLAGGSYEQYF
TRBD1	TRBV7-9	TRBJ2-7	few	TGTGCCAGCAGCCTAGGGGGCGGATTCTACGAGCAGTACTTC	CASSLGGGFYEQYF
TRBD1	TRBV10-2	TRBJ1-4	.	TGCGCCAGCAGTGCGACCGGGACAGATAATGAAAAACTGTTTTTT	CASSATGTDNEKLFF
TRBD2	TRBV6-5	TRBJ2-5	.	TGTGCCAGCAGTCTTACTAGCGGGGTCTACCAAGAGACCCAGTACTTC	CASSLTSGVYQETQYF
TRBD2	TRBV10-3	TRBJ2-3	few	TGTGCCATCAGTGAGCCCCCCGGTCGTAGCGGGGGCCCAGATACGCAGTATTTT	CAISEPPGRSGGPDTQYF
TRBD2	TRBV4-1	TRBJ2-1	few	TGCGCCAGCAGCGCCAGCGCCCGGACTAGCGGGAGGTGGAATGAGCAGTTCTTC	CASSASARTSGRWNEQFF
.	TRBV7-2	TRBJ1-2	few	TGTGCCAGCAGCTTTCGCGGGGGCCATGGCTACACCTTC	CASSFRGGHGYTF
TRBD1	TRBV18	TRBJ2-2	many	TGTGCCAGCTCACCACCAGGGACAGGCCCCACCGGGGAGCTGTTTTTT	CASSPPGTGPTGELFF
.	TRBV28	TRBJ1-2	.	TGTGCCACCTGGTCTATTGGCCCTTATGTAGGCTACACCTTC	CATWSIGPYVGYTF
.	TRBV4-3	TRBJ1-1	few	TGCGCCAGCAGCCAAGGGGGTGGGAGGAACACTGAAGCTTTCTTT	CASSQGGGRNTEAFF
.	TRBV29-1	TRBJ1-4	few	TGCAGCGTTGGAGGTGCGGCAACTAATGAAAAACTGTTTTTT	CSVGGAATNEKLFF
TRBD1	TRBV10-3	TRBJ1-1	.	TGTGCCATCAGAACTAGTGGACAGGGGGAAACTGAAGCTTTCTTT	CAIRTSGQGETEAFF
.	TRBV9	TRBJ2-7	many	TGTGCCAGCAGCCCCCGTGTGTCCGACTACGAGCAGTACTTC	CASSPRVSDYEQYF
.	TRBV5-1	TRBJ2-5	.	TGCGCCAGCAGCCAGACAGGTCGGGGAGAGACCCAGTACTTC	CASSQTGRGETQYF
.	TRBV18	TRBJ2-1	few	TGTGCCAGCTCACCAAATCAGGGAGTCTACAATGAGCAGTTCTTC	CASSPNQGVYNEQFF
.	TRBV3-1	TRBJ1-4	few	TGTGCCAGCAGCCAAGACCTCGGGGGTGAAAAACTGTTTTTT	CASSQDLGGEKLFF
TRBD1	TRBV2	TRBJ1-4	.	TGTGCCAGCAGTACAGGGGGCTTGGCTAATGAAAAACTGTTTTTT	CASSTGGLANEKLFF
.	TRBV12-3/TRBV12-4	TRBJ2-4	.	TGTGCCAGCAGTTTAGGTCCCAAAAACATTCAGTACTTC	CASSLGPKNIQYF
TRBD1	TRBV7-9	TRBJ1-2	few	TGTGCCAGCAGCTTAGCGGGACTTGGGACAGGGAATGGCTACACCTTC	CASSLAGLGTGNGYTF
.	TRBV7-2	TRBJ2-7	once	TGTGCCAGCAGCTCCTACAGGGAGGCCGAGCAGTACTTC	CASSSYREAEQYF
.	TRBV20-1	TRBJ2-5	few	TGCAGTGCCCAACTAGCTGCGGAGACCCAGTACTTC	CSAQLAAETQYF
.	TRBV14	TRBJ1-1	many	TGTGCCAGCAGCCAAGACAGGCACACTGAAGCTTTCTTT	CASSQDRHTEAFF
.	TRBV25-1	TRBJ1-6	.	TGTGCCAGCAGTGCCGACCCTCATTATAATTCACCCCTCCACTTT	CASSADPHYNSPLHF
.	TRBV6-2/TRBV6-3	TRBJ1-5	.	TGTGCCAGCAGTTCGCAGGAGATCAATCAGCCCCAGCATTTT	CASSSQEINQPQHF
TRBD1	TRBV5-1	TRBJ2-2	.	TGCGCCAGCAGCATACAGGGGCTCAGTACCGGGGAGCTGTTTTTT	CASSIQGLSTGELFF
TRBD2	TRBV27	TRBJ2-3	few	TGTGCCAGCAGTCCCCTTTTTAGCGGGAGGCCAGATACGCAGTATTTT	CASSPLFSGRPDTQYF
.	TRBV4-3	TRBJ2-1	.	TGCGCCAGCAGCCAAGATCTTATTCGGAGTTCCTCCTACAATGAGCAGTTCTTC	CASSQDLIRSSSYNEQFF
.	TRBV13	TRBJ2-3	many	TGTGCCAGCAGCTTAGAGGGCGCTGATACGCAGTATTTT	CASSLEGADTQYF
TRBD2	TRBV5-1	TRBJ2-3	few	TGCGCCAGCAGTAGACAGGGGGGACTAGCGGGCACAGATACGCAGTATTTT	CASSRQGGLAGTDTQYF
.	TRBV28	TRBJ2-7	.	TGTGCCAGCACCCCTACGGGACGGAATTACGAGCAGTACTTC	CASTPTGRNYEQYF
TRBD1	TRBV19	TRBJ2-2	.	TGTGCCAGTAGTACCGGACAGGGTGGGACCGGGGAGCTGTTTTTT	CASSTGQGGTGELFF
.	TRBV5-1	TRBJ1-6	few	TGCGCCAGCAGCCCCGGACAGATTACCAATTCACCCCTCCACTTT	CASSPGQITNSPLHF
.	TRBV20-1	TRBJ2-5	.	TGCAGTGCTAAGGACTTACTACTACAAGAGACCCAGTACTTC	CSAKDLLLQETQYF
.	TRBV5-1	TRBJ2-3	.	TGCGCCAGCAGCTTGACTCCCAGCCCAGATACGCAGTATTTT	CASSLTPSPDTQYF
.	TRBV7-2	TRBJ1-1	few	TGTGCCAGCAGCTTAGGGGGCCTGTGGTCTGAAGCTTTCTTT	CASSLGGLWSEAFF
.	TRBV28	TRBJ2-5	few	TGTGCCAGCAGTGAGCCGGGACGTACTCAAGAGACCCAGTACTTC	CASSEPGRTQETQYF
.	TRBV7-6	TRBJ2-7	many	TGTGCCAGCAGCTTAGTACTAGAAGGGGACGAGCAGTACTTC	CASSLVLEGDEQYF
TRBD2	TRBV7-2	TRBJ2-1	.	TGTGCCAGCAGCCCGGGACTAGCGGGAGGGAAGAGGAGTGAGCAGTTCTTC	CASSPGLAGGKRSEQFF
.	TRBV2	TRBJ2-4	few	TGTGCCAGCAGTGGTGGACTCTCCGCGTACTTC	CASSGGLSAYF
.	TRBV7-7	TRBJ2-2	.	TGTGCTAGCAGCTTAGAAGCGGCGAACACCGGGGAGCTGTTTTTT	CASSLEAANTGELFF
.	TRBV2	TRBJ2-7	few	TGTGCCAGCAGGCGGACAGAGGATCTCTACGAGCAGTACTTC	CASRRTEDLYEQYF
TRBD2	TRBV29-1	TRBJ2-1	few	TGCAGCGGGACCGGGACTAGCGACTACAATGAGCAGTTCTTC	CSGTGTSDYNEQFF
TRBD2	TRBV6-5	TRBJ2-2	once	TGTGCCAGCAGGAGCGGGAGGAACACCGGGGAGCTGTTTTTT	CASRSGRNTGELFF